A single sample is the source of the 31 T cell receptor beta chains below, sequenced in a study of CXCR3-negative and CXCR3-positive naive CD8 T cells. Study-level points and caveats: A higher hydrophobicity marked the TRB CDR3s of CXCR3-positive naive cells versus CXCR3-negative naive cells.

The authors made the TRB cDNA libraries by 5' RACE using UMI labels. TCRdb reprocessed the 5' RACE reads, with one entry per CDR3 protein and no DNA. The sample table includes 150,000 or so distinct CDR3 sequences. Their target antigens are unknown. The sample was naive CXCR3+ CD8+ T cells from blood. Subset given: CD45RO-CCR7+CD27+CD95- naive CD8+ T cells expressing CXCR3 (TNR3+). These receptors came from a human donor in good health. Some clones in this sample may be carry-over from other donors' samples.

The V call is TRBV4-2, the J call TRBJ2-7; TCRdb returns TRBD1, unconfirmable since there is no DNA. Germline V gene sequence: CDR1 LGHNA, CDR2 YNFKEQ. The length of the CDR3 is 14 residues. CDR3 sequence reads: CASSPGQGYYEQYF.

The chain has TRBV7-9 and TRBJ2-1; the TRBD1 assignment by TCRdb is unverifiable without DNA. The CDR3 covers 16 residues. CDR1 SEHNR and CDR2 FQNEAQ come from the germline V gene (reference sequence). The chain's CDR3 is CASEPSGTSSYNEQFF.

The V and J genes are TRBV12-3 or TRBV12-4 and TRBJ2-2. The CDR3 covers 14 residues. The chain's CDR3 is CASSSVTNTGELFF.

The genes are TRBV6-6 and TRBJ1-2; the TCRdb call, TRBD1, lacks DNA for checking. Germline V gene lookup returns CDR1 MNHNY and CDR2 SVGAGI (reference sequence). There are 13 residues in the CDR3. CDR3 residues: CASTGIPASGYTF.

The chain combines TRBV29-1 with TRBJ1-2; TCRdb's assignment of TRBD1 cannot be checked, as there is no DNA. The germline CDR1 and CDR2 sequences are SQVTM and ANQGSEA. This CDR3 spans 15 amino acids. CDR3 loop: CSVVAPGQLNYDYTF.

The V and J genes are TRBV19 and TRBJ2-7; TCRdb indicates TRBD2, and absent DNA this call remains unverified. This CDR3 contains 14 residues. Germline lookup yields CDR1 LNHDA and CDR2 SQIVND (reference sequence). CDR3 residues: CASSTSAGSYEQYF.

This sequence joins TRBV5-1 and TRBJ2-4; checking the TCRdb D call of TRBD2 is not possible without DNA. The CDR3 has 16 amino acids. CDR1 and CDR2 (germline): SGHRS, YFSETQ. The CDR3 sequence is CASSLVAGGDKNIQYF.

The chain couples TRBV7-9 to TRBJ2-1; the TCRdb D gene call, TRBD2, has no DNA to confirm it. Looked up from germline, CDR1 is SEHNR and CDR2 is FQNEAQ (reference sequence). The CDR3 is made up of 17 amino acids. CDR3 in amino acids: CASSPNAGTRRGYEQFF.

This chain uses TRBV6-6 with TRBJ2-2; TCRdb proposes TRBD1, but this gene call is untestable without DNA. The CDR3 runs 18 residues. CDR1 and CDR2 (germline): MNHNY, SVGAGI (reference sequence). The CDR3 loop is CASSFEQGAPGVTGELFF.

The chain uses TRBV15 and TRBJ1-2; the D call of TRBD1 rests on TCRdb alone, since no DNA is present to check it. Looked up from germline, CDR1 is LNHNV and CDR2 is YYDKDF (reference sequence). This CDR3 contains 14 residues. The CDR3 sequence: CATSYGTANYGYTF.

The CDR3 spells CASSQEWDTFSYNEQFF. The chain couples TRBV4-2 to TRBJ2-1; TCRdb's D call, TRBD1, is unchecked because there is no DNA. Germline CDR1 and CDR2: LGHNA and YNFKEQ. The CDR3 length is 17 residues.

The chain has TRBV5-1 and TRBJ1-1. This CDR3 spans 14 amino acids. The germline V gene encodes CDR1 SGHRS and CDR2 YFSETQ. The CDR3 spells CASSLDREVTEAFF.

The chain joins TRBV28 to TRBJ2-7; the TCRdb call, TRBD1, lacks DNA for checking. This CDR3 region has 14 residues. Germline V lookup: CDR1 MDHEN, CDR2 SYDVKM. The CDR3 protein is CASSPRTEIYEQYF.

The chain employs TRBV28 and TRBJ2-1. The CDR3 is 15 amino acids. Germline V gives CDR1 MDHEN, CDR2 SYDVKM. CDR3 sequence reads: CASSLYSVKANEQFF.

The chain has TRBV29-1 and TRBJ2-7; TCRdb designates TRBD1, a call that cannot be tested without DNA. The CDR3 extends over 14 amino acids. CDR1 SQVTM and CDR2 ANQGSEA come from the germline V gene. CDR3 protein: CSVEDRGTAYEQYF.

The V call is TRBV11-2, the J call TRBJ1-6; TCRdb's D gene call, TRBD1, goes unchecked for lack of DNA. The germline V gene encodes CDR1 SGHAT and CDR2 FQNNGV. The CDR3 is 16 residues long. CDR3 region: CASSPRQETYNSPLHF. The full variable domain, rest sourced from reference TRBV11-2 and TRBJ1-6, is EAGVAQSPRYKIIEKRQSVAFWCNPISGHATLYWYQQILGQGPKLLIQFQNNGVVDDSQLPKDRFSAERLKGVDSTLKIQPAKLEDSAVYLCASSPRQETYNSPLHFGNGTRLTVT.

The rearrangement uses TRBV3-1 and TRBJ2-3; TCRdb's assignment of TRBD2 cannot be checked, as there is no DNA. The CDR3 runs 18 residues. Looked up from germline, CDR1 is LGHDT and CDR2 is YNNKEL (reference sequence). CDR3 amino acids: CASSQDPNLAGVTDTQYF.

The chain joins TRBV7-6 to TRBJ2-7; with no DNA, the TCRdb D assignment of TRBD2 cannot be verified. CDR1 and CDR2 (germline): SGHVS, FNYEAQ. This CDR3 is built from 15 residues. The CDR3 loop reads CASSLGGGMTYEQYF.

The gene calls are TRBV27 and TRBJ2-1; TCRdb outputs TRBD2, but without DNA this stays unchecked. Germline lookup yields CDR1 MNHEY and CDR2 SMNVEV (reference sequence). This CDR3 has 16 amino acids. This CDR3 reads CASSTEGPPSYNEQFF.

The chain combines TRBV4-3 with TRBJ2-7; TCRdb calls TRBD1, which cannot be checked without DNA. CDR3 size: 15 residues. Per germline, CDR1 LGHNA and CDR2 YSLEER. The CDR3 reads CASSRLFAGNHEQYF.

The CDR3: CSGVGIGDTQYF. This chain connects TRBV29-1 to TRBJ2-3; TCRdb lists TRBD1, though no DNA is available to test this call. This CDR3 is 12 amino acids long. Looked up from germline, CDR1 is SQVTM and CDR2 is ANQGSEA.

The V call is TRBV7-9, the J call TRBJ2-3; TCRdb calls TRBD2, which cannot be checked without DNA. CDR1 and CDR2 from the germline V gene are SEHNR and FQNEAQ (reference sequence). This CDR3 is built from 15 residues. Here the CDR3 reads CASSSRGSGTDTQYF.

The rearrangement links TRBV15 to TRBJ2-1; as DNA is missing, the TRBD1 call by TCRdb cannot be tested. CDR3 length: 16 residues. Germline V gene lookup returns CDR1 LNHNV and CDR2 YYDKDF (reference sequence). CDR3 loop: CATSRSRPGSGDEQFF.

The CDR3 loop reads CASSFDRQGDEAFF. The chain joins TRBV4-2 to TRBJ1-1; TCRdb designates TRBD1, a call that cannot be tested without DNA. Germline values: CDR1 LGHNA, CDR2 YNFKEQ. The CDR3 sequence is 14 residues long.

This chain connects TRBV2 to TRBJ1-1; TCRdb picks TRBD1, but there is no DNA to check that call. Germline V gene lookup returns CDR1 SNHLY and CDR2 FYNNEI. The CDR3 is 13 amino acids. The CDR3 region is CASLATGYTEAFF. Based on the CDR3 plus reference TRBV2 and TRBJ1-1, the full variable domain is EPEVTQTPSHQVTQMGQEVILRCVPISNHLYFYWYRQILGQKVEFLVSFYNNEISEKSEIFDDQFSVERPDGSNFTLKIRSTKLEDSAMYFCASLATGYTEAFFGQGTRLTVV.

V usage is TRBV28 and J usage is TRBJ2-1; TCRdb picks TRBD2, but there is no DNA to check that call. CDR3 length: 13 amino acids. CDR1 is MDHEN, CDR2 SYDVKM, per germline. The CDR3 loop is CASSSRGGTSEFF.

This sequence joins TRBV24-1 and TRBJ2-5. The CDR3 is 11 residues long. Per the germline V gene, CDR1 is KGHDR and CDR2 is SFDVKD. This CDR3 reads CATSDTETQYF.

The chain uses TRBV6-2 or TRBV6-3 and TRBJ2-7. The CDR3 has 11 amino acids. Germline V CDR1 and CDR2: MNHEY, SVGEGT. CDR3 region: CASGKLLQQYF.

This chain joins TRBV6-6 and TRBJ2-1. The CDR3 is 13 amino acids. Germline assignment: CDR1 MNHNY and CDR2 SVGAGI (reference sequence). The CDR3 sequence is CASSYSTAKPQFF.

V is TRBV29-1 and J is TRBJ2-1; the TCRdb D gene call, TRBD2, has no DNA to confirm it. Germline V gene lookup returns CDR1 SQVTM and CDR2 ANQGSEA. The CDR3 is made up of 17 amino acids. The CDR3 is CSVEFGSVARVYNEQFF.

This sequence joins TRBV7-6 and TRBJ2-1; there is no DNA to check the TCRdb D call of TRBD1. Germline CDR1 is SGHVS and CDR2 is FNYEAQ. This CDR3 has 15 residues. The CDR3 sequence: CASSAGQYVIHEQFF.